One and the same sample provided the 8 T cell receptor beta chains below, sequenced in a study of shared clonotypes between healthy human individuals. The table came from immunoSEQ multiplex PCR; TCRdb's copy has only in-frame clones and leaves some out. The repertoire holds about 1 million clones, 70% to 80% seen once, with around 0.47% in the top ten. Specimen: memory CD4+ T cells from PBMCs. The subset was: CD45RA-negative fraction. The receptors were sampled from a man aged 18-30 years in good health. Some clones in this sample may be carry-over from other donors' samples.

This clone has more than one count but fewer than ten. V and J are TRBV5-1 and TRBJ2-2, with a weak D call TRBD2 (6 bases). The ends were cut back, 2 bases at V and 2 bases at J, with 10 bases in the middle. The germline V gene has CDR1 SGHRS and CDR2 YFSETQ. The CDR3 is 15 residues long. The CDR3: CASSFGGVNTGELFF. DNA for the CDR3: TGCGCCAGCAGCTTCGGCGGGGTTAACACCGGGGAGCTGTTTTTT.

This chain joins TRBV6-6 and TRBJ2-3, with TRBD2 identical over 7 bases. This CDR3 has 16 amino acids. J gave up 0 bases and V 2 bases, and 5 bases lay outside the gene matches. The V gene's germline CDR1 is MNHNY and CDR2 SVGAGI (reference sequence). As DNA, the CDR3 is TGTGCCAGCAGTTACACAAGCGGGGTTAGCACAGATACGCAGTATTTT. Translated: CASSYTSGVSTDTQYF.

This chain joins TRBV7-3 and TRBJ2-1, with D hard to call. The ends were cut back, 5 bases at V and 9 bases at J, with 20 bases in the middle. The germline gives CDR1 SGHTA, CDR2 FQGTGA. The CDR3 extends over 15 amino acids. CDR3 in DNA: TGTGCCAGCAGCCGTTTTCCCGGGTTGAACGGTGAGCAGTTCTTC. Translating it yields CASSRFPGLNGEQFF.

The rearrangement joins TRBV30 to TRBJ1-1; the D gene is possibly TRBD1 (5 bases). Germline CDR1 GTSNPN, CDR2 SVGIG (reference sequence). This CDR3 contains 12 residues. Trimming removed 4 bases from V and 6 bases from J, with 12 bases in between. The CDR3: CAWTMGGPEAFF. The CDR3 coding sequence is TGTGCCTGGACAATGGGGGGACCTGAAGCTTTCTTT.

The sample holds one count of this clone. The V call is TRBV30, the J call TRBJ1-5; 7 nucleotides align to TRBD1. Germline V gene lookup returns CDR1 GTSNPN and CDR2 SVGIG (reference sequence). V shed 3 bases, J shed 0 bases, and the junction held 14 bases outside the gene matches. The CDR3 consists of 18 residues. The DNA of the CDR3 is TGTGCCTGGAGCATGAATCCCAGGGGGGCGGGTAGCAATCAGCCCCAGCATTTT. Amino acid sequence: CAWSMNPRGAGSNQPQHF. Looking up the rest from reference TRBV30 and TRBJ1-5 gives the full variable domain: SQTIHQWPATLVQPVGSPLSLECTVEGTSNPNLYWYRQAAGRGLQLLFYSVGIGQISSEVPQNLSASRPQDRQFILSSKKLLLSDSGFYLCAWSMNPRGAGSNQPQHFGDGTRLSIL.

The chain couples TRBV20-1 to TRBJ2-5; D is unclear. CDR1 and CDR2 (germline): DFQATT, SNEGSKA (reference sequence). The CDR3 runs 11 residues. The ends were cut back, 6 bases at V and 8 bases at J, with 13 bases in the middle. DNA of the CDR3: TGCAGTGCAACCTTATCAGATACCCAGTACTTC. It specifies CSATLSDTQYF.

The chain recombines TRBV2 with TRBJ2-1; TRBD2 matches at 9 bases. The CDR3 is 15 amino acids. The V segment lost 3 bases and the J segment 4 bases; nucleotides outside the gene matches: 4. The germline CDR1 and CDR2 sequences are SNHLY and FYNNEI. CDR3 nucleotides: TGTGCCAGCAGTGAGGCGACTAGCGGTTACAATGAGCAGTTCTTC. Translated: CASSEATSGYNEQFF.

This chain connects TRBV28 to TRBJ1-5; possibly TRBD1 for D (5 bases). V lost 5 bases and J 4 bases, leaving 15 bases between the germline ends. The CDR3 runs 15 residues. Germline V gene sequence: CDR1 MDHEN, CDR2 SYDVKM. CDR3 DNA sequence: TGTGCCAGCAGTCCTATTAACAGGAATAATCAGCCCCAGCATTTT. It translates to CASSPINRNNQPQHF.